Listed below are T cell receptor beta chains from one sample, sequenced in a study of shared clonotypes between healthy human individuals. Method: immunoSEQ multiplex PCR; TCRdb's copy keeps in-frame clones and lacks some. The sample records roughly 1,000,000 clones, 70% to 80% being singletons. Sequencing was done on a sample of memory CD4+ T cells from PBMCs. The source of these receptors is a man aged 18-30 years in good health. Some clones in this sample may be carry-over from other donors' samples. The CDR3 runs from the conserved cysteine through the conserved F or W. A D gene is named only where the DNA matches it firmly. Some rows mark clone size as missing; the rest say once, few, many or name a class of expanded clone.

clone_size,d_call,v_call,j_call,cdr3_aa
-,TRBD1,TRBV5-5,TRBJ1-4,CASSPGDRVDGEKLFF
-,-,TRBV22-1,TRBJ2-6,CPGSSLGEQSRANVLTF
-,-,TRBV9,TRBJ2-3,CASSVGASRGGTDTQYF
-,TRBD2,TRBV2,TRBJ2-2,CASTGGGLPNTGELFF
-,-,TRBV4-1,TRBJ2-1,CASSLGGRTEGVNEQFF
-,-,TRBV2,TRBJ2-2,CASSESPIRWALNTGELFF
few,-,TRBV2,TRBJ2-2,CASSETRLTGELFF
-,-,TRBV4-3,TRBJ1-1,CASSLAGNTEAFF
once,-,TRBV28,TRBJ1-5,CASSRSNNQPQHF
-,TRBD2,TRBV6-1,TRBJ2-2,CASRGTIRHTGELFF
few,-,TRBV6-9,TRBJ2-6,CASLRQSRANVLTF
-,TRBD2,TRBV7-9,TRBJ2-2,CASSLKRESAGELFF
once,TRBD1,TRBV5-5,TRBJ2-7,CASSLAVRTGGLGSYEQYF
-,-,TRBV7-9,TRBJ1-4,CASSLARDNGNEKLFF
-,TRBD2,TRBV5-1,TRBJ2-1,CASSLAGQSYNEQFF
-,TRBD2,TRBV7-9,TRBJ2-7,CASSLALAGGRGEQYF
-,-,TRBV5-1,TRBJ2-1,CASSVSLNEQFF
-,-,TRBV9,TRBJ2-3,CASSVNPAVNTQYF
-,-,TRBV9,TRBJ2-6,CASSVTLPGGGANVLTF
-,-,TRBV7-8,TRBJ1-2,CASSLGAVKGYGYTF
-,-,TRBV18,TRBJ2-5,CASSRMGGETQYF
few,TRBD2,TRBV7-9,TRBJ2-1,CASSLLSGSTYNEQFF
-,-,TRBV30,TRBJ1-3,CAWSVLQAGINSGNTIYF
many,-,TRBV6-5,TRBJ2-1,CASRGYTSANEQFF
-,-,TRBV9,TRBJ2-7,CASSVGRAGVHEQYF
-,-,TRBV29-1,TRBJ1-1,CSVEDRAAYMNTEAFF
once,-,TRBV18,TRBJ1-3,CAGTGADSGNTIYF
-,-,TRBV11-2,TRBJ1-1,CASSLMAGWDTEAFF
-,-,TRBV10-2,TRBJ1-2,CASSEWQDGYGYTF
-,-,TRBV5-8,TRBJ2-5,CASSGAGETQYF
-,-,TRBV5-1,TRBJ1-2,CASRRTDNYGYTF
-,TRBD1,TRBV10-3,TRBJ2-3,CATRGGQGVTDTQYF
-,-,TRBV5-6,TRBJ2-7,CASSPGGAARHEQYF
-,-,TRBV7-6,TRBJ2-5,CASSLWPGSGQETQYF
-,TRBD2,TRBV6-5,TRBJ2-1,CASSYSAGGSYNEQFF
-,TRBD2,TRBV5-1,TRBJ2-7,CASSSVAGAGEQYF
-,-,TRBV9,TRBJ2-6,CASSGYTGANVLTF
-,TRBD2,TRBV4-3,TRBJ2-7,CASSPLASGSIYEQYF
-,-,TRBV6-5,TRBJ2-7,CASSYEGTRMAEQYF
-,-,TRBV19,TRBJ2-5,CASEVMFCYGDTPGETQYF
-,-,TRBV20-1,TRBJ1-1,CSASGQTEAFF
-,-,TRBV4-1,TRBJ1-1,CASSQDRDAEAFF
-,-,TRBV7-3,TRBJ2-1,CASSLMDNEQFF
few,-,TRBV7-9,TRBJ1-1,CASSLIAEGTEAFF
-,-,TRBV7-9,TRBJ2-2,CASSLLLNTGELFF
-,-,TRBV7-2,TRBJ1-1,CASSLDFGVGTEAFF
-,TRBD2,TRBV7-2,TRBJ2-7,CASSRRTGGNYEQYF
-,-,TRBV19,TRBJ2-1,CASSKDSSYNEQFF
-,-,TRBV4-1,TRBJ1-2,CASSQDTALLYGYTF
once,TRBD2,TRBV29-1,TRBJ2-7,CSVEGLAGAYEQYF
once,-,TRBV28,TRBJ2-2,CASSLALGSTGELFF
-,-,TRBV9,TRBJ1-2,CASSVDGSYGYTF
-,-,TRBV7-2,TRBJ2-7,CASSLGLVSYEQYF
-,-,TRBV19,TRBJ2-7,CASSDLRGKGEQYF
-,-,TRBV7-2,TRBJ2-5,CASSLVPGQETQYF
-,-,TRBV7-3,TRBJ2-5,CASSTPGTTGETQYF
once,TRBD1,TRBV9,TRBJ1-4,CASSYNYGTGGNEKLFF
-,TRBD2,TRBV7-6,TRBJ2-3,CASKERGITDTQYF
-,-,TRBV19,TRBJ1-5,CASTPPGRGNQPQHF
-,-,TRBV20-1,TRBJ1-1,CSASRSTEAFF